The clone carrying this T cell receptor (beta chain) was seen repeatedly, ten times or more. The CDR3 regions of TCR beta were amplified from RNA transcripts. The HTBI primer set was used in a first-round RT-PCR of the TCR CDR3. TCRdb itself ran the multiplex PCR reads through MiXCR, one entry per CDR3 protein. The table has roughly 500,000 distinct CDR3 sequences, over 11% seen once. This record belongs to a study of T cells in Graves' hyperthyroidism and ophthalmopathy. Investigators excluded patients with uncontrolled infection, other autoimmune disease, pregnancy or lactation. V was pared by 1 base and J by 3 bases, with 12 bases between. CDR1 and CDR2 (germline): LGHNT, FRNRAP. CDR3 size: 16 residues.

Material: blood. The chain uses TRBV12-5 and TRBJ2-2; D might be TRBD2 (5 bases). The TCR comes from a woman aged 30 to 39 with Graves' hyperthyroidism that later progressed to Graves' ophthalmopathy. The CDR3 region has the DNA TGTGCTAGTGGTTTGGCCTTGACTACCGACACCGGGGAGCTGTTTTTT. It encodes CASGLALTTDTGELFF.